Listed below are T cell receptor beta chains from one sample, sequenced in a study of Ad26.COV2.S vaccination and SARS-CoV-2 variants. Profiled with immunoSEQ multiplex PCR; TCRdb holds only in-frame clones, not every one. Among approximately 480,000 clones listed, approximately 90% were seen once. The source material was peripheral blood, sampled in a trial of Ad26.COV2.S vaccine versus placebo. These TCRs come from a person between 18 and 59 years old who received the Ad26.COV2.S COVID-19 vaccine or a placebo. The conserved cysteine and the conserved F or W are not part of the CDR3 here.

j_call	v_call	cdr3_aa
TRBJ1-5	TRBV2	ASSVQGTSNQPQH
TRBJ2-7	TRBV7-8	ASSQGLAKQGEQY
TRBJ2-2	TRBV19	ASRRTSGLINTGELF
TRBJ2-7	TRBV7-3	ASSTGVRVEAYEQY
TRBJ2-5	TRBV2	ASRGPPQETQY
TRBJ1-1	TRBV6-6	ASSPPGQGAEAF
TRBJ2-3	TRBV30	ALEELAGKTDTQY
TRBJ1-5	TRBV28	ASSSTGPLNQPQH
TRBJ2-5	TRBV28	ASTGLAGQETQY
TRBJ2-7	TRBV20-1	SARGVGEQY
TRBJ2-2	TRBV5-4	ASSSDGLAGHTGELF
TRBJ2-7	TRBV10-3	AISGPGQGIHEQY
TRBJ2-1	TRBV27	ASKPYSSSYNEQF
TRBJ2-1	TRBV5-4	ASSFLGVAGVNEQF
TRBJ1-1	TRBV6-5	ASSYSGRNTEAF
TRBJ2-7	TRBV7-9	ASSLDSPYEQY
TRBJ2-3	TRBV19	ASSIAGTDTQY
TRBJ2-2	TRBV7-9	ASSRLGGPNTGELF
TRBJ1-1	TRBV24-1	ATSDSRDRGAF
TRBJ2-1	TRBV12-3/TRBV12-4	ATGLAGGEQF
TRBJ2-2	TRBV7-9	ASSLALQNTGELF
TRBJ2-5	TRBV3-1/TRBV3-2	ASSHSGETQY
TRBJ2-1	TRBV5-4	ASSLPGLVQGNEQF
TRBJ2-2	TRBV9	ASTLGGYTGELF
TRBJ1-2	TRBV4-3	ASSQDTANYGYT
TRBJ2-2	TRBV29-1	SVDIKNTGELF
TRBJ1-1	TRBV7-9	ASSLLTGEAF
TRBJ2-6	TRBV30	AWSLTGFSGANVLT
TRBJ1-2	TRBV6-2/TRBV6-3	ASSYEGRGYT
TRBJ1-1	TRBV9	ASSRGGRGSEAF
TRBJ2-7	TRBV5-4	ASSNTPGYEQY
TRBJ2-3	TRBV19	ASTWSAGVGDTQY
TRBJ2-1	TRBV5-1	ASSLELAGGPYEQF
TRBJ1-6	TRBV5-6	ASSLEGPSSYNSPLH
TRBJ2-7	TRBV27	ASSLQGGQGLYEQY
TRBJ2-7	TRBV5-4	ASSYDQGFSEQY
TRBJ1-6	TRBV27	ASRGGGPSSYNSPLH
TRBJ2-7	TRBV6-1	ASSEPGLPYEQY
TRBJ2-2	TRBV4-2	ASSQDPMGAAANTGELF
TRBJ2-3	TRBV27	ASSSQTGPDTQY
TRBJ2-1	TRBV2	ASRAEWGEANNEQF
TRBJ1-5	TRBV2	ASNWEGDNQPQH
TRBJ2-7	TRBV29-1	SVDGTVVGEQY
TRBJ1-6	TRBV28	ASSAPGQITNSPLH
TRBJ1-5	TRBV14	ASSQVDGTNQPQH
TRBJ2-7	TRBV7-8	ASSLGQGGVEQY
TRBJ2-3	TRBV29-1	SVVGVAKSTDTQY
TRBJ2-7	TRBV5-5	ASSLSGMPSYEQY
TRBJ2-7	TRBV4-2	ASSQEISSGYEQY
TRBJ2-5	TRBV5-5	ASSLGVRLETQY
TRBJ1-5	TRBV19	ASSIEHHGTSASNQPQH
TRBJ2-1	TRBV19	ASSIKVRRGSYNEQF
TRBJ1-2	TRBV4-2	ASSQDAGTNGYT
TRBJ2-3	TRBV24-1	ATSEGTGGRKGTQY
TRBJ2-1	TRBV3-1/TRBV3-2	ASSQGRNVGEQF
TRBJ2-7	TRBV2	ASRTRWSSYEQY
TRBJ2-5	TRBV5-6	ASSLGAGSEETQY